This T cell receptor beta chain was identified during a study of cytomegalovirus exposure and HLA in healthy donors. This CDR3 has 15 amino acids. V was pared by 2 bases and J by 3 bases, with 10 bases between. Germline V gene sequence: CDR1 SGHTA, CDR2 FQGNSA. PCR involved 60 Vbeta and 13 Jbeta primers. Assay used: immunoSEQ multiplex PCR; TCRdb lists only in-frame clones, some missing. The sample has some 42,000 clones; around 50% are singletons. Not recorded for this donor was the CMV serostatus. This clone was counted between two and nine times. V and J are TRBV7-2 and TRBJ1-4, with D possibly being TRBD1 (6 bases). Sample: PBMCs. The source is a human donor in good health. DNA of the CDR3: TGTGCCAGCAGCTTAAGAGGGGGGGCTAATGAAAAACTGTTTTTT. Translating gives CASSLRGGANEKLFF.